The source of this T cell receptor (beta chain) is a study of CD8+CD57+ T cells in acquired aplastic anemia. Study summary: Sorted CD4+ plus CD8+ cells gave DNA averaging about 3.2 ug.

Flow cytometry had shown expanded CD8+CD57+ cells in the patients chosen for sequencing. Genomic DNA acted as the template from which TCR beta VDJ combination and CDR3 sequence profiling were carried out. TCRdb reanalysed the reads using MiXCR and keeps one entry per CDR3 protein. Of 160,000 or so distinct CDR3 sequences in the sample, roughly 50% were seen once. The clonotype comes from a human donor with aplastic anemia. Sequencing was performed on sorted CD4+, CD8+, or CD8+CD57+ T cells (not recorded which) from PBMCs.

CDR3: CASSWPQGGNTEAFF. Here the CDR3 DNA reads TGCGCCAGCAGCTGGCCACAGGGAGGGAACACTGAAGCTTTCTTT. The chain uses TRBV5-1 and TRBJ1-1; tentative D call: TRBD1 (6 bases). Trimming left V 3 bases short and J 1 base short, with 13 bases between. The CDR3 has 15 amino acids. Germline loops: CDR1 SGHRS, CDR2 YFSETQ. The full variable domain, rest sourced from reference TRBV5-1 and TRBJ1-1, is KAGVTQTPRYLIKTRGQQVTLSCSPISGHRSVSWYQQTPGQGLQFLFEYFSETQRNKGNFPGRFSGRQFSNSRSEMNVSTLELGDSALYLCASSWPQGGNTEAFFGQGTRLTVV.